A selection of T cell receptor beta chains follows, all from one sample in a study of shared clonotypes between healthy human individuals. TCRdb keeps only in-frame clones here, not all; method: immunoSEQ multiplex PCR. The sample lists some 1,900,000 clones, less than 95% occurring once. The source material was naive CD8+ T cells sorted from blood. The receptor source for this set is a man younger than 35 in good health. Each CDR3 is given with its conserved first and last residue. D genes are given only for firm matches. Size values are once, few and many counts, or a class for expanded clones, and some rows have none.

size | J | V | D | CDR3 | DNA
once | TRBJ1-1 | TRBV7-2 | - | CASSETELEAFF | TGTGCCAGCAGCGAAACAGAACTTGAAGCTTTCTTT
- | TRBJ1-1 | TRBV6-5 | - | CASRVSGATEAFF | TGTGCCAGCAGGGTCTCAGGAGCTACTGAAGCTTTCTTT
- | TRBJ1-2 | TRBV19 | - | CASSFAGDNHPYGYTF | TGTGCCAGTAGTTTCGCGGGCGACAACCATCCCTATGGCTACACCTTC
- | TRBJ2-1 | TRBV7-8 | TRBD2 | CASSPGLAGGHYNEQFF | TGTGCCAGCAGCCCAGGACTAGCGGGAGGTCACTACAATGAGCAGTTCTTC
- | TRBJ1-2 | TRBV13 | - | CASSLVGMDGYTF | TGTGCCAGCAGCTTAGTAGGGATGGACGGCTACACCTTC
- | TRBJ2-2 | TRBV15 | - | CATEEGRGTGELFF | TGTGCCACCGAGGAAGGCCGCGGCACCGGGGAGCTGTTTTTT
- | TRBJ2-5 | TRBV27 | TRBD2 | CASSSGLAGIQETQYF | TGTGCCAGCAGTTCAGGACTAGCGGGGATCCAAGAGACCCAGTACTTC
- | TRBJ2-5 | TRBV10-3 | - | CAISEEGSETQYF | TGTGCCATCAGTGAGGAAGGGTCGGAGACCCAGTACTTC
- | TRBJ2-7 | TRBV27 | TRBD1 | CASSWGTGAYEQYF | TGTGCCAGCAGTTGGGGGACAGGGGCGTACGAGCAGTACTTC
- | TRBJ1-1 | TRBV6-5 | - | CASSYLTPPGEAFF | TGTGCCAGCAGTTACCTAACCCCCCCAGGCGAAGCTTTCTTT
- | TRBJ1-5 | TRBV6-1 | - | CASSENQPQHF | TGTGCCAGCAGTGAGAATCAGCCCCAGCATTTT
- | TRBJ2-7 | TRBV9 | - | CASSVFGSSYEQYF | TGTGCCAGCAGCGTATTCGGAAGCTCCTACGAGCAGTACTTC
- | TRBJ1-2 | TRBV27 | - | CASSFMGENYGYTF | TGTGCCAGCAGTTTTATGGGGGAAAACTATGGCTACACCTTC
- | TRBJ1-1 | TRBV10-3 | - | CAISDPGGATDTEAFF | TGTGCCATCAGTGACCCCGGGGGGGCTACAGACACTGAAGCTTTCTTT
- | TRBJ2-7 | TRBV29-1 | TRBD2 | CSVVGGEIYEQYF | TGCAGCGTTGTGGGAGGGGAAATCTACGAGCAGTACTTC
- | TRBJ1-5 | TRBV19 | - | CASSIVAMYSNQPQHF | TGTGCCAGTAGTATAGTTGCGATGTATAGCAATCAGCCCCAGCATTTT
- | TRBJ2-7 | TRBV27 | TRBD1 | CASSLTGGQGVGQYF | TGTGCCAGCAGTTTAACGGGGGGACAGGGGGTAGGGCAGTACTTC
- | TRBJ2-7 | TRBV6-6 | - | CASTDVWSYEQYF | TGTGCCAGCACCGACGTTTGGTCCTACGAGCAGTACTTC
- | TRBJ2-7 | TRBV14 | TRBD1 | CASSRRGTGYEQYF | TGTGCCAGCAGCCGACGAGGGACAGGGTACGAGCAGTACTTC
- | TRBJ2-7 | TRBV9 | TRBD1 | CASSAQGAGDEQYF | TGTGCCAGCAGCGCTCAGGGGGCGGGTGACGAGCAGTACTTC
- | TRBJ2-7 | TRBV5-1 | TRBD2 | CASSDPGTSGTLYEQYF | TGCGCCAGCAGCGATCCCGGGACTAGCGGGACCCTCTACGAGCAGTACTTC
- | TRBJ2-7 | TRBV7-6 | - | CASSPGDIYEQYF | TGTGCCAGCAGCCCCGGGGACATCTACGAGCAGTACTTC
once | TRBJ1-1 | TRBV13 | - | CASSSGPDTEAFF | TGTGCCAGCAGCTCGGGACCAGACACTGAAGCTTTCTTT
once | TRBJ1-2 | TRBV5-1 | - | CASSLGPNYGYTF | TGCGCCAGCAGCTTGGGCCCTAACTATGGCTACACCTTC
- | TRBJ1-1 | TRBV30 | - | CAWSVLGRNTEAFF | TGTGCCTGGAGTGTATTGGGGAGGAACACTGAAGCTTTCTTT
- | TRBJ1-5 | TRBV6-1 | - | CASSELGGVGNQPQHF | TGTGCCAGCAGTGAATTAGGAGGGGTCGGCAATCAGCCCCAGCATTTT
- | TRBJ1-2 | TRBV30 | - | CAWTKDLYGYTF | TGTGCCTGGACCAAGGACCTCTATGGCTACACCTTC
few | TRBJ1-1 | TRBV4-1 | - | CASSHERDMNTEAFF | TGCGCCAGCAGCCATGAAAGAGACATGAACACTGAAGCTTTCTTT
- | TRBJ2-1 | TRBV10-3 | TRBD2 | CASLAGGPTNEQFF | TGTGCCAGCCTAGCGGGAGGGCCTACAAATGAGCAGTTCTTC
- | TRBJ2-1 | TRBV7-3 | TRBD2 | CASSLAGGTYNEQFF | TGTGCCAGCAGCTTAGCGGGGGGTACCTACAATGAGCAGTTCTTC
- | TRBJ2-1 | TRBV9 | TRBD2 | CASSPPGGPYNEQFF | TGTGCCAGCAGCCCGCCGGGGGGTCCGTACAATGAGCAGTTCTTC
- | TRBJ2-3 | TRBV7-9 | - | CASSFAEDRTDTQYF | TGTGCCAGCAGCTTCGCCGAGGATCGCACAGATACGCAGTATTTT
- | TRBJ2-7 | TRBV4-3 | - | CASSQVATYGGTDPFYEQYF | TGCGCCAGCAGCCAAGTAGCTACGTACGGAGGGACAGACCCCTTCTACGAGCAGTACTTC
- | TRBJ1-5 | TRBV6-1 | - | CASSEVEGFHQPQHF | TGTGCCAGCAGTGAAGTGGAGGGCTTCCATCAGCCCCAGCATTTT
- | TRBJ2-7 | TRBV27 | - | CASSLGFSYEQYF | TGTGCCAGCTCCCTGGGATTTAGCTACGAGCAGTACTTC
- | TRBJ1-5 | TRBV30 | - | CAWSPGTHSNQPQHF | TGTGCCTGGAGTCCCGGGACTCATAGCAATCAGCCCCAGCATTTT
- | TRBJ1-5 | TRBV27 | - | CASRDLGGNQPQHF | TGTGCCAGCAGGGACCTCGGGGGCAATCAGCCCCAGCATTTT
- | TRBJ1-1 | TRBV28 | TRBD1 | CASIWDRSMNTEAFF | TGTGCCAGCATCTGGGACAGGTCCATGAACACTGAAGCTTTCTTT
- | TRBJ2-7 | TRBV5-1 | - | CASSLGYGPYEQYF | TGCGCCAGCAGCTTGGGCTACGGCCCCTACGAGCAGTACTTC
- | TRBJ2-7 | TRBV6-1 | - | CASGDNSYEQYF | TGTGCCAGCGGGGACAACTCCTACGAGCAGTACTTC
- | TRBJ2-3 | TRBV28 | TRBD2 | CASSHAGDTDTQYF | TGTGCCAGCAGTCACGCGGGGGACACAGATACGCAGTATTTT
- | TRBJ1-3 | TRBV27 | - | CASRMGRYDSGNTIYF | TGTGCCAGCCGGATGGGCAGATATGACTCTGGAAACACCATATATTTT
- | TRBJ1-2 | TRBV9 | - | CASSVADFSYGYTF | TGTGCCAGCAGCGTAGCCGATTTCTCCTATGGCTACACCTTC
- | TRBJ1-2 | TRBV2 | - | CASSKAENYGYTF | TGTGCCAGCAGTAAGGCGGAAAACTATGGCTACACCTTC
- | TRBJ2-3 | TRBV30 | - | CAWSNGEPDTQYF | TGTGCCTGGAGTAACGGGGAACCAGATACGCAGTATTTT
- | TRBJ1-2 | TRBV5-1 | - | CASSLAPPNYGYTF | TGCGCCAGCAGCTTGGCCCCCCCTAACTATGGCTACACCTTC
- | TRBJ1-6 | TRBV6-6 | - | CASSFQVNLHF | TGTGCCAGCAGTTTCCAGGTGAACCTCCACTTT
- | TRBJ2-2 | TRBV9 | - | CASSVAENTGELFF | TGTGCCAGCAGCGTAGCGGAGAACACCGGGGAGCTGTTTTTT
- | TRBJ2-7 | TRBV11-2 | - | CASSLGLGAYEQYF | TGTGCCAGCAGCTTAGGACTGGGTGCCTACGAGCAGTACTTC
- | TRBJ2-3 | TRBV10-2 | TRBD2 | CASSESVLAGTSDTQYF | TGCGCCAGCAGTGAGTCAGTCCTAGCGGGAACCTCAGATACGCAGTATTTT
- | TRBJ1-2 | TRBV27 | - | CASSLRGGENGYTF | TGTGCCAGCAGTTTAAGGGGGGGCGAAAATGGCTACACCTTC
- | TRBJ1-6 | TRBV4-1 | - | CASSQGPAGNSPLHF | TGCGCCAGCAGCCAAGGCCCTGCCGGTAATTCACCCCTCCACTTT
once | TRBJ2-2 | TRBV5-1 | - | CASSLAWPESGELFF | TGCGCCAGCAGCTTGGCCTGGCCCGAAAGCGGGGAGCTGTTTTTT
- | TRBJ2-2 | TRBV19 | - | CASSFGTGTGELFF | TGTGCCAGTAGTTTTGGGACGGGCACCGGGGAGCTGTTTTTT
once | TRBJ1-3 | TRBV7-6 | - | CASSDRDNEGNTIYF | TGTGCCAGCAGCGACCGGGACAATGAAGGAAACACCATATATTTT